This record concerns one TCR beta chain sequence. Treatment reported: preoperative locoregional IRX-2 cytokine immunotherapy. This sample stems from a study of preoperative IRX-2 immunotherapy in early breast cancer. Measured with immunoSEQ multiplex PCR; TCRdb has only the in-frame clones, and not every one. The sample consists of about 25,000 clones, approximately 95% of them appearing once. The CDR3 covers 16 residues. Germline values: CDR1 MRHNA, CDR2 SNTAGT. The germline V and J ends were trimmed by 0 bases and 1 base, with 10 bases remaining between them. This chain joins TRBV6-4 and TRBJ2-1; no definite D call. This TCR came from a human donor with breast cancer. The specimen was tumor tissue, collected after IRX-2 immunotherapy. The CDR3 nucleotides are TGTGCCAGCAGTGACTCTGTCGGCGTTTCCTACAATGAGCAGTTCTTC. Protein sequence: CASSDSVGVSYNEQFF.